This is a list of T cell receptor beta chains from one sample in a study of molecular identifiers for immune sequencing clone quantification. TCRdb re-called the PCR reads with MiXCR, one entry per CDR3 protein. The repertoire includes 68,000 or so distinct CDR3 sequences, 15% to 20% of them detected once, and under 1.5% sits in the top ten. Sequenced sample: naive CD8+ T cells from blood, with Jurkat cell RNA spiked in. The receptor source for this set is a human donor in good health. Some libraries in this study had Jurkat cell RNA spiked in. The CDR3 runs from the conserved cysteine through the conserved F or W. Fields, in order: D gene, clone size, J gene, V gene, CDR3 protein, CDR3 DNA. A D gene is named only where the DNA matches it firmly. Where a row states a size, it is once, few, many or the class of an expanded clone; other rows omit it.

d_call: -
clone_size: -
j_call: TRBJ1-6
v_call: TRBV20-1
cdr3_aa: CSARDSPPGHYNSPLHF
cdr3_nt: TGCAGTGCTAGAGACAGCCCGCCTGGACATTATAATTCACCCCTCCACTTT

d_call: -
clone_size: -
j_call: TRBJ2-7
v_call: TRBV29-1
cdr3_aa: CSVGNGRTYEQYF
cdr3_nt: TGCAGCGTTGGAAATGGGAGAACCTACGAGCAGTACTTC

d_call: -
clone_size: many
j_call: TRBJ2-2
v_call: TRBV11-3
cdr3_aa: CASSWTAGLAGELFF
cdr3_nt: TGTGCCAGCAGCTGGACCGCTGGTTTGGCCGGGGAGCTGTTTTTT

d_call: -
clone_size: -
j_call: TRBJ2-1
v_call: TRBV7-9
cdr3_aa: CASSQAYEQFF
cdr3_nt: TGTGCCAGCAGCCAAGCCTATGAGCAGTTCTTC

d_call: TRBD2
clone_size: many
j_call: TRBJ2-2
v_call: TRBV7-8
cdr3_aa: CASSLAPSGRVGELFF
cdr3_nt: TGTGCCAGCAGCTTAGCGCCGAGCGGGAGAGTGGGGGAGCTGTTTTTT

d_call: TRBD1
clone_size: many
j_call: TRBJ1-4
v_call: TRBV29-1
cdr3_aa: CSGTTGEFEKLFF
cdr3_nt: TGCAGCGGGACGACAGGGGAATTTGAAAAACTGTTTTTT

d_call: -
clone_size: -
j_call: TRBJ2-3
v_call: TRBV11-3
cdr3_aa: CASSRSSTPGTDTQYF
cdr3_nt: TGTGCCAGCAGCCGAAGCTCTACTCCGGGGACAGATACGCAGTATTTT

d_call: TRBD2
clone_size: -
j_call: TRBJ2-2
v_call: TRBV6-2/TRBV6-3
cdr3_aa: CASSYSPLLAGGIAGELFF
cdr3_nt: TGTGCCAGCAGTTACTCACCTCTCTTAGCGGGAGGGATCGCCGGGGAGCTGTTTTTT

d_call: TRBD2
clone_size: many
j_call: TRBJ2-1
v_call: TRBV6-5
cdr3_aa: CASSYSILAGGSGSSYNEQFF
cdr3_nt: TGTGCCAGCAGTTACTCGATTCTAGCGGGAGGTTCGGGAAGCTCCTACAATGAGCAGTTCTTC

d_call: -
clone_size: many
j_call: TRBJ2-7
v_call: TRBV28
cdr3_aa: CASSSLSHEQYF
cdr3_nt: TGTGCCAGCAGCTCCTTGTCCCACGAGCAGTACTTC

d_call: -
clone_size: many
j_call: TRBJ2-3
v_call: TRBV6-5
cdr3_aa: CASSPVGAGEEYF
cdr3_nt: TGTGCCAGCAGCCCCGTTGGTGCAGGAGAGGAGTATTTT

d_call: -
clone_size: -
j_call: TRBJ1-5
v_call: TRBV6-2/TRBV6-3
cdr3_aa: CASSDGQNQPQHF
cdr3_nt: TGTGCCAGCTCCGATGGCCAAAATCAGCCCCAGCATTTT

d_call: TRBD1
clone_size: many
j_call: TRBJ2-7
v_call: TRBV25-1
cdr3_aa: CASSRGRGRVGYEQYF
cdr3_nt: TGTGCCAGCAGTCGAGGCAGGGGGCGCGTGGGCTACGAGCAGTACTTC

d_call: -
clone_size: -
j_call: TRBJ2-1
v_call: TRBV21-1
cdr3_aa: CASNTGSGRFCNEQFF
cdr3_nt: TGTGCCAGCAACACAGGTAGCGGGAGGTTCTGCAATGAGCAGTTCTTC

d_call: TRBD1
clone_size: many
j_call: TRBJ2-7
v_call: TRBV28
cdr3_aa: CASNNRGTGSEQYF
cdr3_nt: TGTGCCAGCAATAACAGGGGAACGGGATCCGAGCAGTACTTC

d_call: TRBD1
clone_size: many
j_call: TRBJ1-2
v_call: TRBV13
cdr3_aa: CASSLEGQAAGYTF
cdr3_nt: TGTGCCAGCAGCTTAGAAGGACAGGCAGCTGGCTACACCTTC

d_call: -
clone_size: -
j_call: TRBJ2-7
v_call: TRBV5-6
cdr3_aa: CASSGQATYEQYF
cdr3_nt: TGTGCCAGCTCGGGGCAGGCGACCTACGAGCAGTACTTC

d_call: -
clone_size: many
j_call: TRBJ2-2
v_call: TRBV12-3/TRBV12-4
cdr3_aa: CASSFSPRLAISTGELFF
cdr3_nt: TGTGCCAGCAGCTTTTCCCCAAGGCTAGCGATCAGTACCGGGGAGCTGTTTTTT

d_call: -
clone_size: few
j_call: TRBJ2-7
v_call: TRBV5-6
cdr3_aa: CASSSPGHSYEQYF
cdr3_nt: TGTGCCAGCAGCTCGCCGGGACACAGCTACGAGCAGTACTTC

d_call: -
clone_size: many
j_call: TRBJ2-7
v_call: TRBV19
cdr3_aa: CASSRRGYEQYF
cdr3_nt: TGTGCCAGTAGTCGCAGGGGTTACGAGCAGTACTTC

d_call: TRBD1
clone_size: many
j_call: TRBJ1-5
v_call: TRBV20-1
cdr3_aa: CSATIQGTGNQPQHF
cdr3_nt: TGCAGTGCTACGATCCAAGGGACAGGGAATCAGCCCCAGCATTTT

d_call: -
clone_size: many
j_call: TRBJ2-7
v_call: TRBV27
cdr3_aa: CASSLFGGYEQYF
cdr3_nt: TGTGCCAGCAGTTTATTTGGGGGCTACGAGCAGTACTTC

d_call: TRBD1
clone_size: many
j_call: TRBJ2-5
v_call: TRBV28
cdr3_aa: CASSFVLPGQGIQETQYF
cdr3_nt: TGTGCCAGCAGTTTCGTTCTCCCGGGACAGGGGATCCAAGAGACCCAGTACTTC

d_call: -
clone_size: many
j_call: TRBJ2-1
v_call: TRBV15
cdr3_aa: CATSSEGALGSEQFF
cdr3_nt: TGTGCCACCAGCAGTGAGGGTGCTTTGGGTTCTGAGCAGTTCTTC

d_call: TRBD2
clone_size: many
j_call: TRBJ2-1
v_call: TRBV6-5
cdr3_aa: CASSYSSSGSSLEQFF
cdr3_nt: TGTGCCAGCAGTTACTCGTCTAGCGGGAGTTCATTAGAGCAGTTCTTC

d_call: TRBD1
clone_size: -
j_call: TRBJ1-1
v_call: TRBV6-1
cdr3_aa: CASSEWGQMNTEAFF
cdr3_nt: TGTGCCAGCAGTGAATGGGGACAGATGAACACTGAAGCTTTCTTT

d_call: TRBD1
clone_size: many
j_call: TRBJ1-4
v_call: TRBV4-3
cdr3_aa: CASSQDWYRGSEKLFF
cdr3_nt: TGCGCCAGCAGCCAAGATTGGTACAGGGGAAGTGAAAAACTGTTTTTT

d_call: TRBD2
clone_size: many
j_call: TRBJ2-4
v_call: TRBV27
cdr3_aa: CASSIGLAGDRNIQYF
cdr3_nt: TGTGCCAGCAGTATCGGACTAGCGGGAGACCGAAACATTCAGTACTTC

d_call: -
clone_size: many
j_call: TRBJ1-1
v_call: TRBV6-5
cdr3_aa: CASSTHMNTEAFF
cdr3_nt: TGTGCCAGCAGTACCCACATGAACACTGAAGCTTTCTTT

d_call: TRBD1
clone_size: many
j_call: TRBJ1-2
v_call: TRBV15
cdr3_aa: CATSRDRLSGQYGYTF
cdr3_nt: TGTGCCACCAGCAGAGATCGTCTATCGGGACAGTATGGCTACACCTTC

d_call: TRBD1
clone_size: -
j_call: TRBJ2-3
v_call: TRBV14
cdr3_aa: CASSPTGPPPDTQYF
cdr3_nt: TGTGCCAGCAGTCCGACAGGGCCCCCCCCAGATACGCAGTATTTT

d_call: TRBD2
clone_size: many
j_call: TRBJ2-3
v_call: TRBV11-2
cdr3_aa: CASRISGTGTDTQYF
cdr3_nt: TGTGCCAGCAGGATTAGCGGGACCGGCACAGATACGCAGTATTTT

d_call: TRBD1
clone_size: many
j_call: TRBJ2-3
v_call: TRBV6-1
cdr3_aa: CASSEKTGGYQEDTQYF
cdr3_nt: TGTGCCAGCAGTGAAAAGACAGGGGGTTATCAGGAAGATACGCAGTATTTT

d_call: TRBD2
clone_size: many
j_call: TRBJ2-3
v_call: TRBV29-1
cdr3_aa: CSVENSGRTLWGTDTQYF
cdr3_nt: TGCAGCGTCGAAAATAGCGGGAGGACTCTTTGGGGCACAGATACGCAGTATTTT

d_call: TRBD1
clone_size: few
j_call: TRBJ2-2
v_call: TRBV28
cdr3_aa: CAINRPGTGVTGELFF
cdr3_nt: TGTGCCATCAATAGACCCGGGACAGGGGTCACCGGGGAGCTGTTTTTT

d_call: TRBD1
clone_size: many
j_call: TRBJ1-1
v_call: TRBV2
cdr3_aa: CAMGPPGQGSTEAFF
cdr3_nt: TGTGCCATGGGACCACCGGGACAGGGTAGCACTGAAGCTTTCTTT

d_call: -
clone_size: -
j_call: TRBJ1-1
v_call: TRBV11-2
cdr3_aa: CASCSSMMSEAFF
cdr3_nt: TGTGCCAGCTGCTCAAGCATGATGTCTGAAGCTTTCTTT

d_call: -
clone_size: many
j_call: TRBJ2-3
v_call: TRBV13
cdr3_aa: CASSLGSGGAQYF
cdr3_nt: TGTGCCAGCAGCTTAGGATCGGGGGGCGCGCAGTATTTT

d_call: -
clone_size: many
j_call: TRBJ1-4
v_call: TRBV13
cdr3_aa: CASSIGHGEKLFF
cdr3_nt: TGTGCCAGCAGCATCGGACATGGTGAAAAACTGTTTTTT

d_call: -
clone_size: many
j_call: TRBJ2-1
v_call: TRBV7-9
cdr3_aa: CASLGERQFDEQFF
cdr3_nt: TGTGCCAGCCTCGGAGAAAGGCAATTCGATGAGCAGTTCTTC

d_call: TRBD1
clone_size: many
j_call: TRBJ2-6
v_call: TRBV7-9
cdr3_aa: CASSSQGTGVSGANVLTF
cdr3_nt: TGTGCCAGCAGCTCGCAGGGGACAGGGGTGTCTGGGGCCAACGTCCTGACTTTC

d_call: -
clone_size: -
j_call: TRBJ2-7
v_call: TRBV20-1
cdr3_aa: CSAKPPGRREQYF
cdr3_nt: TGCAGTGCCAAACCCCCCGGCAGACGCGAGCAGTACTTC

d_call: TRBD1
clone_size: many
j_call: TRBJ1-6
v_call: TRBV28
cdr3_aa: CASRGQGGDYNSPLHF
cdr3_nt: TGTGCCAGCAGGGGACAGGGAGGTGACTATAATTCACCCCTCCACTTT

d_call: TRBD2
clone_size: many
j_call: TRBJ2-3
v_call: TRBV4-1
cdr3_aa: CASSQVGLESTDTQYF
cdr3_nt: TGCGCCAGCAGCCAAGTTGGACTAGAAAGCACAGATACGCAGTATTTT

d_call: -
clone_size: many
j_call: TRBJ1-6
v_call: TRBV4-1
cdr3_aa: CASSQPAYNSPLHF
cdr3_nt: TGCGCCAGCAGCCAACCAGCCTATAATTCACCCCTCCACTTT

d_call: -
clone_size: few
j_call: TRBJ2-2
v_call: TRBV27
cdr3_aa: CASSFWTGANTGELFF
cdr3_nt: TGTGCCAGCAGTTTCTGGACCGGAGCGAACACCGGGGAGCTGTTTTTT

d_call: TRBD2
clone_size: many
j_call: TRBJ2-7
v_call: TRBV11-2
cdr3_aa: CASSSSGRTSDGEQYF
cdr3_nt: TGTGCCAGCAGCTCCTCCGGGCGGACTAGCGACGGCGAGCAGTACTTC

d_call: -
clone_size: many
j_call: TRBJ1-2
v_call: TRBV6-1
cdr3_aa: CASSESTGPNYGYTF
cdr3_nt: TGTGCCAGCAGCGAAAGTACAGGCCCTAACTATGGCTACACCTTC

d_call: TRBD2
clone_size: many
j_call: TRBJ2-7
v_call: TRBV9
cdr3_aa: CASSTGTSGAYEQYF
cdr3_nt: TGTGCCAGCAGCACGGGGACTAGCGGCGCCTACGAGCAGTACTTC

d_call: -
clone_size: -
j_call: TRBJ2-4
v_call: TRBV4-1
cdr3_aa: CASSQDRPGIQYF
cdr3_nt: TGCGCCAGCAGCCAAGACAGGCCTGGCATTCAGTACTTC

d_call: TRBD2
clone_size: many
j_call: TRBJ2-7
v_call: TRBV29-1
cdr3_aa: CSVEAGGPPGEQYF
cdr3_nt: TGCAGCGTCGAAGCGGGAGGGCCTCCGGGGGAGCAGTACTTC

d_call: TRBD1
clone_size: -
j_call: TRBJ2-5
v_call: TRBV27
cdr3_aa: CASSLSPGTGGLVTQYF
cdr3_nt: TGTGCCAGCAGTTTATCGCCCGGGACAGGGGGACTTGTGACCCAGTACTTC

d_call: TRBD2
clone_size: many
j_call: TRBJ2-2
v_call: TRBV18
cdr3_aa: CASSLGRAATGELFF
cdr3_nt: TGTGCCAGCTCACTCGGGAGGGCGGCCACCGGGGAGCTGTTTTTT

d_call: TRBD1
clone_size: many
j_call: TRBJ2-1
v_call: TRBV28
cdr3_aa: CASRLTGVLNEQFF
cdr3_nt: TGTGCCAGCAGACTGACAGGGGTCCTCAATGAGCAGTTCTTC

d_call: TRBD2
clone_size: many
j_call: TRBJ2-2
v_call: TRBV10-3
cdr3_aa: CAISEPGTSGRPRNTGELFF
cdr3_nt: TGTGCCATCAGTGAACCCGGGACTAGCGGGAGGCCGAGGAACACCGGGGAGCTGTTTTTT

d_call: -
clone_size: many
j_call: TRBJ2-7
v_call: TRBV21-1
cdr3_aa: CASNCLAGVRYEQYF
cdr3_nt: TGTGCCAGCAATTGTCTAGCGGGAGTACGCTACGAGCAGTACTTC

d_call: TRBD1
clone_size: many
j_call: TRBJ2-2
v_call: TRBV4-2
cdr3_aa: CASSQEQGVVAGELFF
cdr3_nt: TGTGCCAGCAGCCAAGAACAGGGGGTGGTAGCCGGGGAGCTGTTTTTT

d_call: TRBD2
clone_size: -
j_call: TRBJ2-1
v_call: TRBV6-5
cdr3_aa: CASSSSSGTSVHGNEQFF
cdr3_nt: TGTGCCAGCAGTTCCTCTAGCGGGACTAGCGTCCATGGGAATGAGCAGTTCTTC

d_call: -
clone_size: few
j_call: TRBJ2-3
v_call: TRBV2
cdr3_aa: CASKVSRDTSTDTQYF
cdr3_nt: TGTGCCAGCAAAGTCTCCCGGGACACTAGCACAGATACGCAGTATTTT